These 9 T cell receptor beta chains share one sample of origin, sequenced in a study of low-dose radiotherapy and immunotherapy resistance in tumors. First-strand cDNA relied on TRAV- and TRBV-specific primers spanning alpha and beta chains. TCRs underwent 20 PCR cycles of amplification with a constant-region primer and V-primer adapter. MiXCR, run by TCRdb on the reads, gives a single entry per CDR3 protein. Of fewer than 110,000 distinct CDR3 sequences in the sample, less than 25% were seen once. Indicated time point: after trial treatment. The treatment denotes: LDRT plus nivolumab, ipilimumab, low-dose cyclophosphamide and aspirin (RACIN trial). Source: PBMCs, taken after low-dose radiotherapy plus immunotherapy. The origin of the receptors is a male donor with prostate cancer.

The chain has TRBV7-9 and TRBJ2-7, with D perhaps matching TRBD2 (5 bases). The CDR3 sequence is 12 residues long. The V gene lost 5 bases and the J gene lost 7 bases, with 12 bases spanning the gap. CDR1 SEHNR and CDR2 FQNEAQ come from the germline V gene (reference sequence). The CDR3 protein is CASSPRRGEQYF. Written as DNA, the CDR3 is TGTGCCAGCAGCCCTCGGAGAGGGGAGCAGTACTTC.

Remarks on this clonotype: This could be a read error, since a much larger clone is one nucleotide away. This rearrangement joins TRBV20-1 to TRBJ2-1, with 15 bases aligning to TRBD2. V lost 6 bases, J lost 13 bases, and 16 bases stayed unmatched. Looked up from germline, CDR1 is DFQATT and CDR2 is SNEGSKA (reference sequence). CDR3 size: 16 residues. The CDR3 nucleotides are TGCAGTGCCGAAGGACTAGCGGGGGGGCGGACGGAGACCCAGTTCTTC. This sequence encodes CSAEGLAGGRTETQFF.

This clonotype has at least ten counts. Possible read error: a much larger clone is one base away. The gene calls are TRBV7-9 and TRBJ2-7, with D uncertain. In germline, CDR1 is SEHNR, CDR2 FQNEAQ (reference sequence). Trimming shortened V by 5 bases and J by 5 bases, and 7 bases separated the two germline ends. The CDR3 loop spans 11 amino acids. CDR3 nucleotide sequence: TGTGCCAGCAGCCTGGGGAACGAGCAGTACTTC. This sequence encodes CASSLGNEQYF. Drawing the rest from reference TRBV7-9 and TRBJ2-7, the complete variable domain is DTGVSQNPRHKITKRGQNVTFRCDPISEHNRLYWYRQTLGQGPEFLTYFQNEAQLEKSRLLSDRFSAERPKGSFSTLEIQRTEQGDSAMYLCASSLGNEQYFGPGTRLTVT.

This clonotype has a count of ten or more. The chain is built from TRBV20-1 and TRBJ2-1, with TRBD2 matching over 10 bases. Germline loops: CDR1 DFQATT, CDR2 SNEGSKA (reference sequence). The CDR3 runs 16 residues. J lost 8 bases, V lost 5 bases, and 15 bases had no gene match. The CDR3 DNA is TGCAGTGCTGGAAGTCCTCTAGCGGGAGTAGGGGATGAGCAGTTCTTC. Encoded protein: CSAGSPLAGVGDEQFF.

This clonotype occurred many times. This rearrangement joins TRBV7-3 to TRBJ2-3; D is perhaps TRBD1 (5 bases). V was cut by 5 bases and J by 2 bases, with 8 bases left in between. Germline V gene lookup returns CDR1 SGHTA and CDR2 FQGTGA. This CDR3 region has 13 residues. The CDR3: CASSVTVTDTQYF. The CDR3 bases are TGTGCCAGCAGCGTGACAGTCACAGATACGCAGTATTTT.

V is TRBV7-3 and J is TRBJ2-2; TRBD1 or TRBD2 may be the D gene (5 bases each). The length of the CDR3 is 15 residues. Trimming stripped 5 bases from V and 3 bases from J, with 13 bases between. CDR1 SGHTA and CDR2 FQGTGA come from the germline V gene. CDR3 nucleotides: TGTGCCAGCAGCCCCCCAGGGAGCCACACCGGGGAGCTGTTTTTT. Translated: CASSPPGSHTGELFF.

This clonotype was observed a few times. The chain employs TRBV6-2 or TRBV6-3 and TRBJ2-6; TRBD2 might be the D (5 bases). Germline V lookup: CDR1 MNHEY, CDR2 SVGEGT. Trimming stripped 5 bases from V and 2 bases from J, with 10 bases between. The CDR3 has 15 amino acids. In DNA, the CDR3 is TGTGCCAGCAGTGAGAGGGCGACTGGGGCCAACGTCCTGACTTTC. This codes for CASSERATGANVLTF.

The CDR3 protein is CASSPWGSYNSPLHF. Here the CDR3 DNA reads TGTGCCAGCAGCCCCTGGGGGTCCTATAATTCACCCCTCCACTTT. The rearrangement joins TRBV16 to TRBJ1-6, with D perhaps TRBD1 (5 bases). This CDR3 spans 15 amino acids. CDR1 and CDR2 from the germline V gene are KGHSY and FQNENV. Trimming took 4 bases from V and 1 from J, leaving 8 bases between them.

This clonotype was picked up many times. V usage is TRBV10-2 and J usage is TRBJ2-5; no clear D gene. Germline V CDR1 and CDR2: WSHSY, SAAADI. The V end was cut by 1 base, the J end by 5 bases, with 5 bases between. The CDR3 covers 12 residues. The CDR3 spells CASSEFRETQYF. The CDR3 DNA sequence: TGCGCCAGCAGTGAGTTCCGGGAGACCCAGTACTTC.